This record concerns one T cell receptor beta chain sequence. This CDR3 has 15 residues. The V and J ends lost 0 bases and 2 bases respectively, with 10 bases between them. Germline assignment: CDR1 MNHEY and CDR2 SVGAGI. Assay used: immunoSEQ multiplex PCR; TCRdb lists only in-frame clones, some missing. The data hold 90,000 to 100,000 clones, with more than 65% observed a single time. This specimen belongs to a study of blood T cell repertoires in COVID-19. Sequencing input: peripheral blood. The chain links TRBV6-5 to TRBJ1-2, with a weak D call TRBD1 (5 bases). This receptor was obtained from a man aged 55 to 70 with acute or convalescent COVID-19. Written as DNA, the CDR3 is TGTGCCAGCAGTTACTCGACAGAGATAAACTATGGCTACACCTTC. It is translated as CASSYSTEINYGYTF.